The 16 T cell receptor beta chains reported below all come from one sample, sequenced in a study of human T cells and chemical hapten exposure. TCRdb reprocessed the RACE reads via MiXCR and lists one record per CDR3 protein. This table holds 65,000 or so distinct CDR3 sequences, roughly 6.6% found once. Time point denoted: healthy volunteer bleed at 6 weeks. From whole blood left unfractionated, total RNA was extracted. The source material was whole blood. Receptors originate from a female donor in good health. Some clones in this sample may be carry-over from other donors' samples.

The chain recombines TRBV15 with TRBJ1-4; D gene unclear. Germline-derived CDR1 and CDR2 are LNHNV and YYDKDF (reference sequence). CDR3 size: 17 residues. Trimming cost V 1 base and J 1 base, with 13 bases left between them. The CDR3 DNA is TGTGCCACCAGCAGAGGTGTCAGTCATATAACTAATGAAAAACTGTTTTTT. Amino acids: CATSRGVSHITNEKLFF.

This clonotype was found many times. This chain links TRBV6-2 or TRBV6-3 with TRBJ2-7, with TRBD2 identical over 12 bases. The CDR3 sequence is 16 residues long. After removal of 7 bases from V and 3 bases from J, the junction contained 10 bases not matched to a gene. CDR1 is MNHEY and CDR2 is SVGEGT in the germline V gene. CDR3 amino acids: CASKGLAGPFGYEQYF. DNA of the CDR3: TGTGCCAGCAAGGGACTAGCGGGCCCATTTGGCTACGAGCAGTACTTC.

Ten or more counts support this clonotype. This chain uses TRBV12-3 or TRBV12-4 with TRBJ1-1, with D perhaps matching TRBD1 (5 bases). V was pared by 6 bases and J by 0 bases, with 17 bases between. CDR3 length: 16 residues. The CDR3 DNA sequence: TGTGCCAGCAGACAAAACGCGGGGGGACTGAACACTGAAGCTTTCTTT. Its protein product is CASRQNAGGLNTEAFF.

This clonotype showed up many times. The chain uses TRBV11-3 and TRBJ2-1; 9 bases are a match to TRBD1. V lost 5 bases and J lost 8; bases outside the gene matches: 7. The germline CDR1 and CDR2 sequences are SGHNT and YENEEA. This CDR3 has 14 residues. The CDR3 DNA sequence: TGTGCCAGCAGCCGCGGACAGGGGTTCGATGAGCAGTTCTTC. It yields the protein CASSRGQGFDEQFF.

The rearrangement links TRBV7-2 to TRBJ1-6; 9 bases align to TRBD1. The trim removed 5 bases at V and 10 bases at J, leaving 12 bases unmatched. Germline V lookup: CDR1 SGHTA, CDR2 FQGNSA. This CDR3 is built from 16 residues. CDR3 region: CASSPGGDRAGSPLHF. CDR3 DNA sequence: TGTGCCAGCAGCCCAGGGGGGGACAGGGCTGGATCACCCCTCCACTTT.

V gene TRBV18 combines with J gene TRBJ2-3, with no clear D. The germline gives CDR1 KGHSH, CDR2 LQKENI. The CDR3 spans 14 residues. With 3 bases removed from V and 0 bases from J, the gap between germline ends came to 7 bases. CDR3 loop: CASSPRSSTDTQYF. The DNA of the CDR3 is TGTGCCAGCTCACCCCGTAGCAGCACAGATACGCAGTATTTT. Looking up the rest from reference TRBV18 and TRBJ2-3 gives the full variable domain: NAGVMQNPRHLVRRRGQEARLRCSPMKGHSHVYWYRQLPEEGLKFMVYLQKENIIDESGMPKERFSAEFPKEGPSILRIQQVVRGDSAAYFCASSPRSSTDTQYFGPGTRLTVL.

This clonotype was seen more than once but under ten times. V is TRBV6-1 and J is TRBJ1-1; D call uncertain. Germline CDR1 reads MNHNS; CDR2 reads SASEGT. Trimming took off 0 bases at V and 2 bases at J, with 4 bases between the two ends. This CDR3 comprises 13 residues. The CDR3 spells CASSEAGNTEAFF. The CDR3 coding sequence is TGTGCCAGCAGTGAAGCAGGAAACACTGAAGCTTTCTTT.

The J gene is TRBJ2-3, the V gene TRBV7-9; weak D call: TRBD2 (6 bases). V was pared by 6 bases and J by 6 bases, with 22 bases between. The germline V gene has CDR1 SEHNR and CDR2 FQNEAQ (reference sequence). This CDR3 region has 16 residues. The CDR3: CASRPPPGIRGDTQYF. DNA of the CDR3: TGTGCCAGCAGACCCCCCCCAGGGATCCGGGGGGATACGCAGTATTTT.

The chain is built from TRBV27 and TRBJ2-5, with no clear D. Per the germline V gene, CDR1 is MNHEY and CDR2 is SMNVEV (reference sequence). This CDR3 comprises 13 residues. With 8 bases removed from V and 5 bases from J, the gap between germline ends came to 15 bases. CDR3 region: CASANLRRETQYF. The CDR3 region has the DNA TGTGCCAGCGCTAACCTGAGGCGGGAGACCCAGTACTTC.

The rearrangement joins TRBV10-1 to TRBJ1-1; D is perhaps TRBD1 (5 bases). CDR1 is WNHNN and CDR2 is SYGVQD in the germline V gene (reference sequence). The V end lost 4 bases, the J end lost 5 bases, and 14 bases lay between the germline ends. This CDR3 contains 14 residues. Here the CDR3 reads CASSAAGIRTEAFF. The DNA of the CDR3 is TGCGCCAGCAGTGCGGCAGGGATAAGGACTGAAGCTTTCTTT.

As concerns this clonotype: A much more abundant neighbour one base away suggests this may be a read error. The chain recombines TRBV6-2 or TRBV6-3 with TRBJ2-7; 8 nucleotides agree with TRBD2. The germline gives CDR1 MNHEY, CDR2 SVGEGT. The CDR3 is 15 residues long. Trimming cost V 6 bases and J 2 bases; bases outside gene matches: 9. The DNA of the CDR3 is TGTGCCAGCAGACTGACTAGCGCGAGCGCCTACGAGCAGTACTTC. Translating gives CASRLTSASAYEQYF.

This clonotype was seen many times. This chain connects TRBV20-1 to TRBJ2-3; D is undetermined. V was pared by 3 bases and J by 2 bases, with 12 bases between. The length of the CDR3 is 14 residues. CDR1 and CDR2 (germline): DFQATT, SNEGSKA (reference sequence). CDR3 sequence (DNA): TGCAGTGCTAGTTGGGCAAAATTCACAGATACGCAGTATTTT. Translated, it gives CSASWAKFTDTQYF.

This clonotype was detected many times. The chain carries TRBV2 and TRBJ1-6; 10 nucleotides align to TRBD1. The J segment lost 9 bases and the V segment lost 7 bases, leaving 12 bases of the junction unmatched. The germline V gene encodes CDR1 SNHLY and CDR2 FYNNEI. This CDR3 spans 16 amino acids. The CDR3 loop reads CASNRDRGQFGSPLHF. The CDR3 bases are TGTGCCAGCAACCGGGACAGGGGACAATTTGGTTCACCCCTCCACTTT.

The table lists this clonotype with many counts. The chain uses TRBV3-1 and TRBJ1-1; a weak D match, TRBD1 (5 bases). V was clipped by 1 base and J by 4 bases, with 16 bases between them. CDR1 is LGHDT, CDR2 YNNKEL, per germline (reference sequence). The CDR3 extends over 16 amino acids. Here the CDR3 reads CASSQGRGPITTEAFF. Written as DNA, the CDR3 is TGTGCCAGCAGCCAAGGAAGGGGACCAATCACCACTGAAGCTTTCTTT.

At least ten counts were recorded for this clonotype. The chain joins TRBV28 to TRBJ1-1, with D unresolved. Germline lookup yields CDR1 MDHEN and CDR2 SYDVKM. This CDR3 has 13 amino acids. Trimming pared 8 bases from V and 2 bases from J, leaving 12 bases between. CDR3 protein: CASLLGINTEAFF. CDR3 nucleotides: TGTGCCAGCCTCCTCGGGATTAACACTGAAGCTTTCTTT.

This clonotype occurred a few times. This chain links TRBV3-1 with TRBJ2-3, with a tentative D call TRBD2 (5 bases). The CDR3 loop spans 16 amino acids. V lost 4 bases and J lost 6, with 20 bases in between. Germline V gene lookup returns CDR1 LGHDT and CDR2 YNNKEL (reference sequence). For the CDR3, the DNA is TGTGCCAGCAGCCTCCAATCCCGAGGGTCTCGGGATACGCAGTATTTT. Amino acids: CASSLQSRGSRDTQYF.